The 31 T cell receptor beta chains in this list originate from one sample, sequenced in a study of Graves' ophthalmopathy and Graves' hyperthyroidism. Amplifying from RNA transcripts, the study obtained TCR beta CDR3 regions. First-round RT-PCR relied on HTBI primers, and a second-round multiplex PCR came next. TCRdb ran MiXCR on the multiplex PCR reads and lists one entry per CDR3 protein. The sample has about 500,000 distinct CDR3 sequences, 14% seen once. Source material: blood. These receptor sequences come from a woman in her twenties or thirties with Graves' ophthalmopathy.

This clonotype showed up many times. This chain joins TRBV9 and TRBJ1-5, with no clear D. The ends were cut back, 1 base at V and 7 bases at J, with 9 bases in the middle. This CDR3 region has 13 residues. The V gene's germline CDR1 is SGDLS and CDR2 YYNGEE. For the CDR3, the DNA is TGTGCCAGCAGCGTACTCGGGTGGCAGCCCCAGCATTTT. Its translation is CASSVLGWQPQHF.

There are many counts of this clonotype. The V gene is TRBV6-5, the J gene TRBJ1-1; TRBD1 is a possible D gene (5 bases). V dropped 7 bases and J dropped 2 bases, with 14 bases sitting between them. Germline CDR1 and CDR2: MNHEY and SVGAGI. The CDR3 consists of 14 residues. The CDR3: CASKPRGGNTEAFF. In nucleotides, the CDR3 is TGTGCCAGCAAACCTCGGGGCGGAAACACTGAAGCTTTCTTT.

In DNA, the CDR3 is TGTGCCAGCAGATCCCACTCGCAGCCCCAAGAGACCCAGTACTTC. Encoded protein: CASRSHSQPQETQYF. The rearrangement joins TRBV27 to TRBJ2-5; D unresolved. The CDR3 totals 15 residues. V shed 6 bases and J shed 1 base, with 15 bases lying between them. Germline CDR1 and CDR2: MNHEY and SMNVEV (reference sequence).

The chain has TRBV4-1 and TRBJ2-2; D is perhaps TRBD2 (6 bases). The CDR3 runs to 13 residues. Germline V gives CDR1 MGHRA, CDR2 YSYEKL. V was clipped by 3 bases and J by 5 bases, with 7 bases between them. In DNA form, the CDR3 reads TGCGCCAGCAGCCACGGAGGGACCGGGGAGCTGTTTTTT. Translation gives CASSHGGTGELFF.

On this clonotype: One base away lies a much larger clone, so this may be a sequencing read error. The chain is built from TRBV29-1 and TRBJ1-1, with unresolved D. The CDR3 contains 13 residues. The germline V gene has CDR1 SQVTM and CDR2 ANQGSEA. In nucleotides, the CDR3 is TGCAGCGTTGGAGGCAATTTGAACACTGAAGCTTGCTTT. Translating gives CSVGGNLNTEACF.

CDR3 coding DNA: TGTGCCAGTTCCACGGTAGCCAAAAACATTCAGTACTTC. It encodes CASSTVAKNIQYF. This chain uses TRBV19 with TRBJ2-4; D remains ambiguous. The length of the CDR3 is 13 residues. The V end lost 8 bases, the J end lost 0 bases, and 8 bases lay between the germline ends. Per germline, CDR1 LNHDA and CDR2 SQIVND (reference sequence).

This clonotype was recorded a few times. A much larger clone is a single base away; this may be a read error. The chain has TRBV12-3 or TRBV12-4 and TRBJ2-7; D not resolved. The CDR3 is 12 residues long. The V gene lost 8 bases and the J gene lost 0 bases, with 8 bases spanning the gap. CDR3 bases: TGTGCCAGCGGGGAAAGCTCCTACGAGCAGTACTTC. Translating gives CASGESSYEQYF.

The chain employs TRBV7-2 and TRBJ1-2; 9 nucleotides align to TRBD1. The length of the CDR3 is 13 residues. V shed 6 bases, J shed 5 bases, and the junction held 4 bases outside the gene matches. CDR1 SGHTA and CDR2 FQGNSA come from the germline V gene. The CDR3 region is CASRATGGYGYTF. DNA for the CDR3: TGTGCCAGCAGGGCGACAGGGGGGTATGGCTACACCTTC.

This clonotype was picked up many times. The CDR3 DNA follows: TGTGCCTGGAGTGTCAAAGCGGTTTACTACGAGCAGTACTTC. It yields the protein CAWSVKAVYYEQYF. The chain links TRBV30 to TRBJ2-7, with a tentative D call TRBD2 (5 bases). V lost 0 bases and J lost 3, with 12 bases in between. Germline V gene data show CDR1 as GTSNPN and CDR2 as SVGIG (reference sequence). CDR3 length: 14 amino acids.

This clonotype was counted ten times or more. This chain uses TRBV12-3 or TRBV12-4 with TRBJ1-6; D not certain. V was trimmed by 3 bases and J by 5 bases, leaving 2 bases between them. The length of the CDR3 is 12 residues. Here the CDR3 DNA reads TGTGCCAGCAGTTTCCATAATTCACCCCTCCACTTT. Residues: CASSFHNSPLHF.

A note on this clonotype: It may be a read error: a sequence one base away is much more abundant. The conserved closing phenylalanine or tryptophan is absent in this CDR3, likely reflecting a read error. CDR3 DNA sequence: TGTGCCAGCAGTCTCGGAGGGGCAGATACGCAGTATTGT. This sequence encodes CASSLGGADTQYC. The chain links TRBV12-3 or TRBV12-4 to TRBJ2-3; tentative D call: TRBD2 (6 bases). V lost 5 bases and J 4 bases, leaving 10 bases between the germline ends. The CDR3 has 13 amino acids.

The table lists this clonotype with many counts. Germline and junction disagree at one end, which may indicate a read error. Written as DNA, the CDR3 is TGTGCCAACAGTTACTCAAGACCAAGGGCTGGAAACACCATATATTTT. Translating it yields CANSYSRPRAGNTIYF. The chain carries TRBV6-5 and TRBJ1-3, with D uncertain. This CDR3 comprises 16 residues. Germline V gives CDR1 MNHEY, CDR2 SVGAGI.

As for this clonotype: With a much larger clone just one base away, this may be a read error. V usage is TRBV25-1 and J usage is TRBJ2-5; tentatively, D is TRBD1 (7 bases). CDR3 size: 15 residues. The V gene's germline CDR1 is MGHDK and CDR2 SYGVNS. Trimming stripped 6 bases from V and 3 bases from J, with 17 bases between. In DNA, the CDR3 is TGTGCCAGCAGCAATACCAGGGGGGCAGAAGAGACCCAGTACTTC. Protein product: CASSNTRGAEETQYF.

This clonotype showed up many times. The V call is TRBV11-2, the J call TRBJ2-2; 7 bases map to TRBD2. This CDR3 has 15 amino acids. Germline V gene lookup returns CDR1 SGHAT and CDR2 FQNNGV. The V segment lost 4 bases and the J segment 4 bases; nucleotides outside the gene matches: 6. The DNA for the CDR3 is TGTGCCAGCAGCTCCGGGCTAGCGGTCACCGGGGAGCTGTTTTTT. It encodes CASSSGLAVTGELFF.

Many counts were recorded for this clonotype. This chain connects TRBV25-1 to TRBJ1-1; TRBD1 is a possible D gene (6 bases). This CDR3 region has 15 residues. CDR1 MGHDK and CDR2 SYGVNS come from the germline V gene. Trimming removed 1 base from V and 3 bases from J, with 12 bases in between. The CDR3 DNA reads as TGTGCCAGCAGTGAATTAAGGAGACAGGACACTGAAGCTTTCTTT. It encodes CASSELRRQDTEAFF.

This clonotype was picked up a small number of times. The CDR3 nucleotides read TGTGCCAGCAGCTTAATTGAGGGGCGAGCTTTCTTT. Translating it yields CASSLIEGRAFF. The chain recombines TRBV13 with TRBJ1-1; D perhaps matches TRBD1 (5 bases). The germline gives CDR1 PRHDT, CDR2 FYEKMQ (reference sequence). This CDR3 has 12 residues. The V end lost 2 bases, the J end lost 10 bases, and 11 bases lay between the germline ends.

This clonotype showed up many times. As DNA, the CDR3 is TGTGCCTGGAGTGTCGTAGGCTGGACCTATGGCTACACCTTC. This codes for CAWSVVGWTYGYTF. This chain connects TRBV30 to TRBJ1-2; unclear D gene. V was cut by 0 bases and J by 4 bases, with 12 bases left in between. The CDR3 totals 14 residues. The V gene's germline CDR1 is GTSNPN and CDR2 SVGIG (reference sequence). The full variable domain, in which reference TRBV30 and TRBJ1-2 provide the parts outside the CDR3, is SQTIHQWPATLVQPVGSPLSLECTVEGTSNPNLYWYRQAAGRGLQLLFYSVGIGQISSEVPQNLSASRPQDRQFILSSKKLLLSDSGFYLCAWSVVGWTYGYTFGSGTRLTVV.

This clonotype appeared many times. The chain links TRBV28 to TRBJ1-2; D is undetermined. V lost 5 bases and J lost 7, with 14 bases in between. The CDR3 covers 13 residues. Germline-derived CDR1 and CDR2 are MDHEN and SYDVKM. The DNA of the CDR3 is TGTGCCAGCAGTCCCAGGACGGCCTTTGGCTACACCTTC. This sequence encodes CASSPRTAFGYTF.

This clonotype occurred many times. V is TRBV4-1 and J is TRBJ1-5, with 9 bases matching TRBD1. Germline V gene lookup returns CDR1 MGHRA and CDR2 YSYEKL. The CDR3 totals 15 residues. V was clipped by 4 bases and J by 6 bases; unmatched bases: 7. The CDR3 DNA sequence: TGCGCCAGCAGCCTCGGCGGGACAGGGAGTCAGCCCCAGCATTTT. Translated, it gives CASSLGGTGSQPQHF.

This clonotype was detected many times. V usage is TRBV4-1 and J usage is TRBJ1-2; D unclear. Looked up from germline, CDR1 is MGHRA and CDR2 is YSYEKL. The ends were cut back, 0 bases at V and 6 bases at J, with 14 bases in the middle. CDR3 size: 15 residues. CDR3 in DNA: TGCGCCAGCAGCCAAGAGGAGGGAAGCGACGATGGCTACACCTTC. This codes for CASSQEEGSDDGYTF.

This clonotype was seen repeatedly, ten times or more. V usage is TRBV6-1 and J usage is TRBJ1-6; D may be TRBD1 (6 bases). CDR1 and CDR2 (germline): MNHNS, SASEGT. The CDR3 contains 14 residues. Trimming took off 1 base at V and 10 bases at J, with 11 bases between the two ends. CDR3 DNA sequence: TGTGCCAGCAGTGAAGGGATAGGGGGATCACCCCTCCACTTT. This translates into CASSEGIGGSPLHF.

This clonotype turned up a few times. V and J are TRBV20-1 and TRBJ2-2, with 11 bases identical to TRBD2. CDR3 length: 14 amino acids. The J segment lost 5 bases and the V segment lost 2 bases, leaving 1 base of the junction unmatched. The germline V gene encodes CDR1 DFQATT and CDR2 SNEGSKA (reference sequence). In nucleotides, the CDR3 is TGCAGTGCTAGAACTAGCGGGAGAACCGGGGAGCTGTTTTTT. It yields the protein CSARTSGRTGELFF.

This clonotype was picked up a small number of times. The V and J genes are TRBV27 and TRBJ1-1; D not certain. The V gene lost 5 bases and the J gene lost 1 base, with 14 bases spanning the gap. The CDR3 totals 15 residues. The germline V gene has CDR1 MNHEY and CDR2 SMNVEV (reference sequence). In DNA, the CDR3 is TGTGCCAGCAGTCCGCTAAACCGAGAGAACACTGAAGCTTTCTTT. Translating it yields CASSPLNRENTEAFF.

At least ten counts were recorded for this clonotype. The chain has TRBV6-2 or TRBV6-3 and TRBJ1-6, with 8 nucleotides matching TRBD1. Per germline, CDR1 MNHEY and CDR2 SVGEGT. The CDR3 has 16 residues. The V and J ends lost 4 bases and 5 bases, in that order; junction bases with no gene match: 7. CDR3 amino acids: CASSFDRGRDNSPLHF. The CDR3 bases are TGTGCCAGCAGTTTTGACAGGGGTCGAGATAATTCACCCCTCCACTTT.

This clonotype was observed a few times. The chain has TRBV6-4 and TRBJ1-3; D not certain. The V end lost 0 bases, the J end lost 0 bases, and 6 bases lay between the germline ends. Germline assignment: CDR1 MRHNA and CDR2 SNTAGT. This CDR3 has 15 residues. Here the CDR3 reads CASSDSADSGNTIYF. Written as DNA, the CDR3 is TGTGCCAGCAGTGACTCGGCAGACTCTGGAAACACCATATATTTT.

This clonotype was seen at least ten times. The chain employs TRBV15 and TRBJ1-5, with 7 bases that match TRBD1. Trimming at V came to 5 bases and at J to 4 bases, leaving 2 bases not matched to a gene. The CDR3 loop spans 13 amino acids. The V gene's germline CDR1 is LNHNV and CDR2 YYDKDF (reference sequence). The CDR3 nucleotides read TGTGCCACCAGCTGGGGACAGAATCAGCCCCAGCATTTT. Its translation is CATSWGQNQPQHF.

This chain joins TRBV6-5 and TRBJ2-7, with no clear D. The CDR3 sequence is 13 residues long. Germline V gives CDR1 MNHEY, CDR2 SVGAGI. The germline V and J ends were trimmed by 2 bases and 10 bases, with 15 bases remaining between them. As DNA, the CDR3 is TGTGCCAGCAGTTACGCCCCCCTGACGGAACAGTACTTC. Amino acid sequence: CASSYAPLTEQYF.

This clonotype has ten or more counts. The DNA of the CDR3 is TGTGCCAGCAGTTTAATGAGACAGGGGGTATACGAGCAGTACTTC. It codes for CASSLMRQGVYEQYF. This chain joins TRBV12-3 or TRBV12-4 and TRBJ2-7, with 9 positions matching TRBD1. The CDR3 loop spans 15 amino acids. V was clipped by 2 bases and J by 4 bases; unmatched bases: 6.

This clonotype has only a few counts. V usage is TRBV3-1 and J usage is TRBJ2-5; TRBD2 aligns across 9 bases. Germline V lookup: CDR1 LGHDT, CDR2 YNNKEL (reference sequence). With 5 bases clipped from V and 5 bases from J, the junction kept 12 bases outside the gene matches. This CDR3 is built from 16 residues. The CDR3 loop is CASSGKREEVRETQYF. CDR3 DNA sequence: TGTGCCAGCAGCGGTAAGCGGGAGGAAGTGAGGGAGACCCAGTACTTC.

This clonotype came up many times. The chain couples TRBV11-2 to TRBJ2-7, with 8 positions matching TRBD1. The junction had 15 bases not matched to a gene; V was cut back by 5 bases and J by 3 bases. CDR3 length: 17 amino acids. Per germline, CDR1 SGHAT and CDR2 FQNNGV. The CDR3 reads CASSTGQGGFQGYEQYF. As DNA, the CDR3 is TGTGCCAGCAGCACCGGACAGGGAGGATTCCAAGGCTACGAGCAGTACTTC.

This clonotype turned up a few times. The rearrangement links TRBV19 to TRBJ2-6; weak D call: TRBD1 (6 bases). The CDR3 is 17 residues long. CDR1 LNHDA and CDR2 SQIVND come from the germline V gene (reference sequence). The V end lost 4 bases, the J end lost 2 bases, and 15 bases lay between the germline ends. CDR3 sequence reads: CASSTLQKGAGANVLTF. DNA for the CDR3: TGTGCCAGTAGTACACTACAAAAGGGGGCTGGGGCCAACGTCCTGACTTTC.